These T cell receptor beta chains were read from a single sample in a study of T cells after posttransplantation cyclophosphamide. Produced via immunoSEQ multiplex PCR; TCRdb's table is partial and in-frame only. The data hold about 10,000 clones, with over 95% observed a single time. The specimen was naive CD8+ T cells sorted from PBMCs. These receptors came from a man aged 50 to 59 in good health, CMV-negative, and a related stem cell transplant donor. CDR3s include the opening cysteine and the closing phenylalanine or tryptophan. The D gene is left open where the match is weak. Clone size is not always given. Where it is, it says once, few, many or a class for expanded clones.

v_call	clone_size	j_call	d_call	cdr3_aa	cdr3_nt
TRBV9	once	TRBJ2-7	-	CASSVGYGGYEQYF	TGTGCCAGCAGCGTAGGGTACGGGGGCTACGAGCAGTACTTC
TRBV7-2	once	TRBJ2-7	TRBD2	CASSPLGLAGGYEQYF	TGTGCCAGCAGCCCACTCGGACTAGCGGGAGGGTACGAGCAGTACTTC
TRBV11-2	-	TRBJ2-7	TRBD1	CASSLSPRQGGHEQYF	TGTGCCAGCAGCTTAAGTCCCCGACAGGGGGGCCACGAGCAGTACTTC
TRBV4-1	-	TRBJ1-5	TRBD1	CASSPGGAAHQPQHF	TGCGCCAGCAGCCCAGGGGGCGCGGCACATCAGCCCCAGCATTTT
TRBV6-1	once	TRBJ2-2	TRBD2	CASSEEPQTSWNTGELFF	TGTGCCAGCAGTGAAGAGCCCCAGACTAGCTGGAACACCGGGGAGCTGTTTTTT
TRBV4-3	-	TRBJ2-1	-	CASSQVGGDNEQFF	TGCGCCAGCAGCCAAGTGGGAGGTGACAATGAGCAGTTCTTC
TRBV6-6	-	TRBJ2-1	-	CASSSILASIYNEQFF	TGTGCCAGCAGTTCAATCCTAGCGTCCATTTACAATGAGCAGTTCTTC
TRBV21-1	-	TRBJ1-2	-	CASSTGREPYGYTF	TGTGCCAGCAGCACCGGGCGGGAACCATATGGCTACACCTTC
TRBV1	-	TRBJ1-1	-	CTSSQRLAPGREGNTEAFF	TGCACCAGCAGCCAAAGACTAGCGCCGGGGCGCGAAGGGAACACTGAAGCTTTCTTT
TRBV28	-	TRBJ2-7	-	CASSLDPADGSYEQYF	TGTGCCAGCAGTTTAGACCCAGCGGACGGGTCCTACGAGCAGTACTTC
TRBV4-1	once	TRBJ2-1	-	CASSPDPEVEQFF	TGCGCCAGCAGCCCTGACCCCGAGGTTGAGCAGTTCTTC
TRBV19	-	TRBJ2-1	TRBD1	CASTPGQSSYNEQFF	TGTGCCAGTACCCCGGGACAGAGCTCCTACAATGAGCAGTTCTTC
TRBV29-1	-	TRBJ2-7	TRBD2	CSVRTSGAYEQYF	TGCAGCGTTAGGACTAGCGGCGCCTACGAGCAGTACTTC
TRBV7-2	-	TRBJ2-7	TRBD2	CASSSSSGGRLGDEQYF	TGTGCCAGCAGCTCCTCTAGCGGGGGGCGCCTGGGGGACGAGCAGTACTTC
TRBV7-3	-	TRBJ2-1	TRBD1	CASSSGTGVSYNEQFF	TGTGCCAGCAGCTCCGGGACAGGGGTATCCTACAATGAGCAGTTCTTC
TRBV27	-	TRBJ2-3	TRBD2	CASSPWTSGTDTQYF	TGTGCCAGCAGTCCGTGGACTAGCGGCACAGATACGCAGTATTTT
TRBV6-1	-	TRBJ2-7	TRBD2	CASSPPGGAFIEQYF	TGTGCCAGCAGTCCCCCCGGGGGGGCATTCATCGAGCAGTACTTC
TRBV6-5	-	TRBJ2-1	-	CASGSRTYNEQFF	TGTGCCAGCGGGAGTCGAACCTACAATGAGCAGTTCTTC
TRBV4-1	-	TRBJ2-1	TRBD2	CASSQEGTSGRYEQFF	TGCGCCAGCAGCCAAGAAGGGACTAGCGGGAGGTATGAGCAGTTCTTC
TRBV15	-	TRBJ2-7	-	CATSTNPATLAYEQYF	TGTGCCACCAGCACCAACCCCGCGACACTAGCCTACGAGCAGTACTTC
TRBV5-5	-	TRBJ2-2	TRBD2	CASSLGVAGIAGELFF	TGTGCCAGCAGCTTGGGGGTAGCGGGAATCGCTGGGGAGCTGTTTTTT
TRBV27	-	TRBJ1-3	TRBD1	CASSSHTGTGGGNTIYF	TGTGCCAGCAGTTCACATACCGGGACAGGGGGCGGAAACACCATATATTTT
TRBV19	-	TRBJ2-1	TRBD2	CASSSPGRMGLAVINEQFF	TGTGCCAGTAGTTCACCAGGGCGGATGGGACTAGCGGTAATTAATGAGCAGTTCTTC
TRBV7-3	-	TRBJ2-3	TRBD2	CASSPGTSGRDLTDTQYF	TGTGCCAGCAGCCCCGGGACTAGCGGGAGGGACCTCACAGATACGCAGTATTTT
TRBV9	-	TRBJ1-4	TRBD1	CASSVALGDRVNEKLFF	TGTGCCAGCAGCGTAGCTCTGGGGGACAGGGTAAATGAAAAACTGTTTTTT
TRBV4-1	once	TRBJ2-5	TRBD2	CASSQLGVAGGETQYF	TGCGCCAGCAGCCAATTAGGGGTAGCGGGTGGAGAGACCCAGTACTTC
TRBV6-1	-	TRBJ1-4	-	CASSEAGRELVWNEKLFF	TGTGCCAGCAGTGAAGCCGGGCGGGAATTGGTGTGGAATGAAAAACTGTTTTTT
TRBV9	-	TRBJ2-7	TRBD2	CASSVGLAGGYEQYF	TGTGCCAGCAGCGTAGGACTAGCGGGAGGCTACGAGCAGTACTTC
TRBV11-2	-	TRBJ2-2	-	CASSPVVWTGELFF	TGTGCCAGCAGCCCCGTAGTTTGGACCGGGGAGCTGTTTTTT
TRBV20-1	-	TRBJ2-7	-	CSAGSYEQYF	TGCAGTGCGGGGAGTTACGAGCAGTACTTC
TRBV7-3	-	TRBJ2-1	TRBD2	CASSPKAGSSYNEQFF	TGTGCCAGCAGCCCAAAAGCGGGGAGCTCCTACAATGAGCAGTTCTTC
TRBV11-2	-	TRBJ1-1	TRBD1	CASSLDWTGRTEAFF	TGTGCCAGCAGCTTAGATTGGACAGGGAGAACTGAAGCTTTCTTT
TRBV6-5	-	TRBJ1-2	-	CASSYPPGGANYGYTF	TGTGCCAGCAGTTACCCCCCGGGTGGAGCCAACTATGGCTACACCTTC
TRBV6-1	-	TRBJ1-5	TRBD1	CASSARGTGVSNQPQHF	TGTGCCAGCAGTGCCCGAGGGACAGGGGTTAGCAATCAGCCCCAGCATTTT
TRBV2	-	TRBJ1-1	-	CASRGFAAFF	TGTGCCAGCCGCGGCTTTGCAGCTTTCTTT
TRBV19	-	TRBJ2-7	TRBD2	CASSWAPTSGSSYEQYF	TGTGCCAGTAGCTGGGCACCGACTAGCGGGAGTTCCTACGAGCAGTACTTC
TRBV27	-	TRBJ2-1	TRBD2	CASSGAGGVNEQFF	TGTGCCAGCAGTGGGGCGGGGGGGGTAAATGAGCAGTTCTTC
TRBV6-5	-	TRBJ2-1	-	CATQGGIEYNEQFF	TGTGCAACGCAAGGAGGGATCGAATACAATGAGCAGTTCTTC
TRBV7-9	-	TRBJ1-1	-	CASSVEQGWNTEAFF	TGTGCCAGCAGCGTTGAGCAGGGGTGGAACACTGAGGCTTTCTTT
TRBV7-3	-	TRBJ2-3	-	CASSASLGGTQYF	TGTGCCAGCAGCGCCTCTCTAGGAGGTACGCAGTATTTT
TRBV5-3	-	TRBJ2-5	-	CARSRLVRSQETQYF	TGTGCCAGAAGCAGGTTGGTAAGGAGCCAAGAGACCCAGTACTTC
TRBV7-8	-	TRBJ2-7	TRBD2	CASSLLAENYEQYF	TGTGCCAGCAGCTTACTAGCGGAGAACTACGAGCAGTACTTC
TRBV7-8	-	TRBJ1-5	-	CASSLPRDTGGRSNQPQHF	TGTGCCAGCAGCTTACCGAGGGACACGGGAGGGCGAAGCAATCAGCCCCAGCATTTT
TRBV2	-	TRBJ2-3	-	CASSEGGGVRLDTQYF	TGTGCCAGCAGTGAAGGAGGGGGGGTTCGGTTGGATACGCAGTATTTT
TRBV6-4	-	TRBJ1-1	-	CASSFDSNTEAFF	TGTGCCAGCAGTTTTGACTCGAACACTGAAGCTTTCTTT
TRBV7-2	-	TRBJ1-5	TRBD1	CASSPRTGALYSNQPQHF	TGTGCCAGCAGCCCCCGGACAGGGGCCTTGTATAGCAATCAGCCCCAGCATTTT
TRBV29-1	-	TRBJ2-2	-	CSVTTQVLGELFF	TGCAGCGTGACCACCCAGGTTTTAGGGGAGCTGTTTTTT